The sequence of this T cell receptor beta chain was determined in a study of shared clonotypes between healthy human individuals (TCRdb year 2020). A note on the overall study: The cohort comprised two women and a few men aged 18 to 49 years. Blood TCR repertoires of several healthy adults were deeply sequenced to estimate repertoire size and the extent of clonotype sharing between individuals. Per donor, three plates each were used for CD4 naive and CD4 memory, two for CD8 naive, and one for CD8 memory. Between about 0.8 and 9 billion PBMCs per donor were obtained by leukapheresis. Different laboratories and diverse techniques were used to prepare libraries and sequence TCR repertoires, to increase sequencing depth and limit assay-specific biases.

Using the deep immunoSEQ assay, TCR CDR3 regions were amplified from genomic DNA by multiplex PCR. Genomic DNA extracted from each cell subset was distributed evenly over all wells of several immunoSEQ 96-well plates, and each plate served as one replicate. For sorted subsets, each replicate PCR was loaded with approximately 200 ng genomic DNA, equivalent to some 31,000 T cell genomes. Purified libraries were measured with a Qubit 3.0 fluorometer, size-checked on a Bioanalyzer 2100, and measured again with the KAPA Library Quantification kit. A separate single-read 150-cycle Illumina NextSeq 550 flow cell was used to sequence each immunoSEQ 96-well plate. Turning to the authors' computational methods: Because the immunoSEQ output included only junctional sequences and no quality scores, the filtering could not be the same as the filtering used for full-length reads. To assign V/J genes and CDR3, sequences were annotated against IMGT germline references using PyIR, a Python wrapper for IgBLAST v1.9. Reads were removed for weak V/J assignments (E-value above 1e-6), missing CDR3, stop codons, out-of-frame junctions, or ambiguous translated residues. V3J clonotypes were defined as sequences sharing the same inferred V gene, J gene, and CDR3 amino acid sequence. Percentage overlap between repertoires was computed as shared unique clonotypes divided by the size of the smaller repertoire. Richness of each repertoire was evaluated using RTK rarefaction, the Chao1 estimator, and Recon v2.1 estimates of unobserved clonotypes. Generation probabilities were computed with OLGA for all TCRbeta clonotypes obtained by the gDNA method from several donors. Entries here come from immuneACCESS through TCRdb and include only in-frame sequences with V and J called. Some clones fail to appear in such tables; in the studies checked, an unresolved V gene covers under half of the shortfall, and the cause of the remainder is unknown. Clone size and V and J calls were adopted from that table, with D and trimming inferred from the DNA. Present in this sample are 630,000 or so clones, about 98% of which were seen just once. The ten biggest clones cover 0.3% of the sample.

Remarks on this clone: It has no known antigen specificity. Per-nucleotide qualities are absent, and no much larger clonotype sits a single base away.

There are 15 amino acids in the CDR3, from cysteine to phenylalanine inclusive. The sequence is cut down to CDR3 DNA, 45 bases in frame from base 1. Trimmed from V: 5 bases; trimmed from J: 11 bases; junction bases lacking a gene match: 15. The germline V gene provides CDR1 SGHVS and CDR2 FNYEAQ. CD8 naive samples were CD45RO-negative cells positively selected for CCR7, giving a CD45RA+CCR7+ population that excluded TemRA cells. The donors were healthy, HIV-negative adults who had no recently reported acute infections or vaccinations. Every donor was a Caucasian adult living in Nashville, Tennessee, USA. After blood collection by leukapheresis, PBMCs were isolated using Ficoll-Histopaque density gradient centrifugation and then cryopreserved in the vapor phase of liquid nitrogen. Analytical flow cytometry was used to check the purity and quantity of each magnetically sorted T cell population. Each sorted fraction had its genomic DNA isolated and then quantified by UV absorbance on a Nanodrop 2000c.

Results and caveats for the whole study, not just this receptor: Compared with non-shared clonotypes, the clonotypes found in all four sorted-subset donors had higher generation probabilities. Sharing across a few donors was observed for about 5% of naive CD4, over 3% of naive CD8, 2% to 2.5% of memory CD4, and about 0.4% of memory CD8 clonotypes. Incomplete sequencing was indicated by rarefaction of sorted-subset datasets, despite the large sequencing depth. Estimated clonotype richness was generally larger for naive than for memory subsets. Because the study included only a small number of donors, the genetic and exposure-history diversity represented was limited. Only blood was sampled, and tissue TCR repertoires likely differ from those in blood. Pairwise subsampling indicated that sequencing depth was expected to affect the degree of clonotype sharing among donors.

The chain employs TRBV7-6 and TRBJ2-1, with TRBD2 identical over 7 junction bases. This receptor was identified in a man aged 30 to 45 in good health. Sample: naive CD8+ T cells sorted from blood. Per the publication, the cell subset or site label means: CD45RA+CCR7+. For the CDR3, the sequence is CASSPSGNGVIQQFF. The bases are TGTGCCAGCAGCCCCAGCGGGAACGGTGTAATACAGCAGTTCTTC.